This T cell receptor beta chain is drawn from a study of breast tumors, draining lymph nodes, adjacent tissues. There are a few counts of this clonotype. TCRdb ran MiXCR on the multiplex PCR reads and lists one entry per CDR3 protein. The sample has 60,000 to 70,000 distinct CDR3 sequences, less than 75% seen once. The germline gives CDR1 SQVTM, CDR2 ANQGSEA. There are 17 residues in the CDR3. V lost 8 bases and J lost 1; bases outside the gene matches: 15. This sequence originates from a female donor with breast cancer. Some clones in this sample may be carry-over from other donors' samples. The chain employs TRBV29-1 and TRBJ2-1, with 9 bases that match TRBD1. Sample: breast tumor tissue. The CDR3 spells CSLISPHRGRSYNEQFF. Written as DNA, the CDR3 is TGCAGCTTGATTAGCCCACACAGGGGGCGATCCTACAATGAGCAGTTCTTC.